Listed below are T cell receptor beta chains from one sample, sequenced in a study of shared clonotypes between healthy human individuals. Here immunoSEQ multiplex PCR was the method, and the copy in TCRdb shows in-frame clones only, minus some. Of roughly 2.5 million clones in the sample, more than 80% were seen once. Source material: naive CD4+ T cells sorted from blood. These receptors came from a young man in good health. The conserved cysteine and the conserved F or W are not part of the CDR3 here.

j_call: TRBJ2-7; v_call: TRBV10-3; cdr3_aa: AISESDGGPSSYEQY
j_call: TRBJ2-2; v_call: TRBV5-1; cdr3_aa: ASSPGTSGPNTGELF
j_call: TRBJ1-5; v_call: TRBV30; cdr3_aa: AWSRENQPQH
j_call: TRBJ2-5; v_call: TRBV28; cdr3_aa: ASSPDRRQETQY
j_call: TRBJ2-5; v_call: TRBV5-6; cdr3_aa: ASSLGLTGGEETQY
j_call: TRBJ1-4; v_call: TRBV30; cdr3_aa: AWSSQGGTNEKLF
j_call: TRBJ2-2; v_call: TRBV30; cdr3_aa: AWSVYGTGELF
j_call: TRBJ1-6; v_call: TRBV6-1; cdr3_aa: ASSESGAGFSYNSPLH
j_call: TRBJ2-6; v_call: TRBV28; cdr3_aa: ASSSRSSGANVLT
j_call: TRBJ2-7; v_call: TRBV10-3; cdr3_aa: AISEGGANYEQY
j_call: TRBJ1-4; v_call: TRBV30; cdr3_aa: AWSVWDEKLF
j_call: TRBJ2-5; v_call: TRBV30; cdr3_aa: AWSPRGIGETQY
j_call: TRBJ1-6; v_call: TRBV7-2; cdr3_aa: ASSLDGGVDNSPLH
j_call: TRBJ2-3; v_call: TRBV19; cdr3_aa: ASSSAANREY
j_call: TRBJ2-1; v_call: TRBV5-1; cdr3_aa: ASSLERGVYYNEQF
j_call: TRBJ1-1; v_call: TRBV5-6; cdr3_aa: ASSSTGLGTEAF
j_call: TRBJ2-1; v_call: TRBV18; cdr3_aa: ASSPVGGSYNEQF
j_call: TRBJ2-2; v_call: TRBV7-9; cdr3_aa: ASSLGIGSNTGELF
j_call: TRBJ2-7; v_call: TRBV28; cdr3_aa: ASSPRGQGKRHEQY
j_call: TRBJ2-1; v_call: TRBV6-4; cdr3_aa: ASSHEAGSYNEQF
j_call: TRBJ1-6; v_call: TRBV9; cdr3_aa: ASSVGPRTGNSPLH
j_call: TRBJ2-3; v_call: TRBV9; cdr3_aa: ASSPPGTGVRTDTQY
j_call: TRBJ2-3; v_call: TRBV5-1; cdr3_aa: ASSSGLISSTDTQY
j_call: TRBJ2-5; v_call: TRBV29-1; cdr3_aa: SVRGGTQY
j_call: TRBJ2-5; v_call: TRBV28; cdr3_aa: ASSAPRGPNQETQY
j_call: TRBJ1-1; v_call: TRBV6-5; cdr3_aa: ASSYGQANTEAF
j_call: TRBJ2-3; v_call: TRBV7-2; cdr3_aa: ASTRRTGASTDTQY
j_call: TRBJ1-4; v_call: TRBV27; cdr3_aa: ASSTKGLGKLF
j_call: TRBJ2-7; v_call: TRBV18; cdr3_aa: ASSPGGNSYEQY
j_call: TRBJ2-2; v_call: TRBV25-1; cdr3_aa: ASTLAGVGGELF
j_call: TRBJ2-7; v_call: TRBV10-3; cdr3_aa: AISESSSGLYEQY
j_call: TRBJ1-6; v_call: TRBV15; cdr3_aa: ATSPRDRASPLH
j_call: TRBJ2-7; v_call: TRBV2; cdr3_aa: ASSLDFGYEQY
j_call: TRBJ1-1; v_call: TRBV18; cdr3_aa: ASSPARGGMNTEAF
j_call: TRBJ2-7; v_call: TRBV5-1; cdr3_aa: ASSLAGSYEQY
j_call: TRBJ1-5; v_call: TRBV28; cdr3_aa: ATRVGNQPQH
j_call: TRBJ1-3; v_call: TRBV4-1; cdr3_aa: ASSQGGQSENTIY
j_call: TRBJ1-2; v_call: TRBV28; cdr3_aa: ASSSRGTDYGYT
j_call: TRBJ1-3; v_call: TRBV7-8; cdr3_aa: ASSSHRVSRNTIY
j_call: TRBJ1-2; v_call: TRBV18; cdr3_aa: ATSQGTLNYGYT
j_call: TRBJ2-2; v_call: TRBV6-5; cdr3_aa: ASSYSWGTGELF
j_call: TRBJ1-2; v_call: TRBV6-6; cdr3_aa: ASSNSGGLSGYGYT
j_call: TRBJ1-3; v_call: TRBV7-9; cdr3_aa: ASSLVGVLGQGTGNTIY
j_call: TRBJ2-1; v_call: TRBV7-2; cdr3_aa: ASSRTSGMGNEQF
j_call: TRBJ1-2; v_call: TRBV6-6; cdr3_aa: ASSLTGTAYGYT
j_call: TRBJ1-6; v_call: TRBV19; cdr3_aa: ASSTQGGYSPLH